This T cell receptor beta chain comes out of a study of CD4+ T cells in melanoma. The V end lost 5 bases, the J end lost 8 bases, and 12 bases lay between the germline ends. Germline V gene sequence: CDR1 SEHNR, CDR2 FQNEAQ (reference sequence). The CDR3 is 13 residues long. Profiled with immunoSEQ multiplex PCR; TCRdb holds only in-frame clones, not every one. The repertoire holds about 140,000 clones, with about 93% as singletons. The rearrangement joins TRBV7-9 to TRBJ1-4, with D hard to call. This TCR was sampled from a human donor with melanoma. The DNA of the CDR3 is TGTGCCAGCAGCAGGGATTCGGGGGAAAAACTGTTTTTT. This codes for CASSRDSGEKLFF.